A selection of T cell receptor beta chains follows, all from one sample in a study of naive and memory T cell subsets. TCRdb fed the UMI-ligation and nested PCR reads into MiXCR, producing one record per CDR3 protein. The sample shows some 83,000 distinct CDR3 sequences, approximately 9.2% of them seen only once. The sample taken for sequencing was naive CD8+ T cells from blood. These receptor sequences come from a human donor in good health. CDR3s include the opening cysteine and the closing phenylalanine or tryptophan. Clone size is not always given. Where it is, it says once, few, many or a class for expanded clones.

J | size | V | length | CDR3
TRBJ2-7 | few | TRBV7-2 | 15 | CASSLDNRGTYEQYF
TRBJ2-7 | . | TRBV6-2/TRBV6-3 | 11 | CASMGYYEQYF
TRBJ2-1 | many | TRBV27 | 15 | CASSLVSSSYNEQFF
TRBJ2-3 | many | TRBV10-3 | 14 | CAISELDGLDTQYF
TRBJ2-7 | . | TRBV5-1 | 16 | CASSLNSATGPYEQYF
TRBJ1-2 | many | TRBV4-2 | 16 | CASSQDRRGGSDGYTF
TRBJ2-1 | . | TRBV27 | 16 | CASGPTAGGLYNEQFF
TRBJ1-1 | . | TRBV6-5 | 15 | CASSFSKTGTTEAFF
TRBJ1-1 | many | TRBV2 | 16 | CASSEAGDPANTEAFF
TRBJ1-2 | . | TRBV7-9 | 15 | CATSEGGGQNYGYTF
TRBJ2-3 | . | TRBV7-9 | 10 | CATRADTQYF
TRBJ1-1 | many | TRBV29-1 | 11 | CSVQGRTEAFF
TRBJ2-7 | many | TRBV9 | 14 | CASSPSGSAHEQYF
TRBJ2-1 | . | TRBV5-1 | 17 | CASSSSRDRGLYNEQFF
TRBJ2-1 | many | TRBV27 | 17 | CASSSPPGQIRDNEQFF
TRBJ2-3 | . | TRBV12-3/TRBV12-4 | 14 | CADASGSATDTQYF
TRBJ1-2 | few | TRBV12-3/TRBV12-4 | 12 | CASSRVYGGYTF
TRBJ1-1 | few | TRBV5-1 | 17 | CASSLVGTGGVDTEAFF
TRBJ1-1 | many | TRBV4-2 | 13 | CASSQTGGSEAFF
TRBJ2-7 | many | TRBV20-1 | 16 | CSAPTSGTGSLYEQYF
TRBJ2-5 | few | TRBV29-1 | 13 | CSVDGDRVETQYF
TRBJ1-1 | many | TRBV29-1 | 12 | CSVDRDHTEAFF
TRBJ2-5 | few | TRBV6-5 | 13 | CASGDWVGETQYF
TRBJ1-1 | many | TRBV19 | 12 | CASSQGYTEAFF
TRBJ2-7 | many | TRBV27 | 13 | CASSLAETYEQYF
TRBJ1-1 | many | TRBV7-2 | 13 | CASSVTGRTEAFF
TRBJ2-2 | many | TRBV20-1 | 14 | CSATAGGPTGELFF
TRBJ2-2 | . | TRBV28 | 12 | CASRGWVGELFF
TRBJ2-4 | few | TRBV5-1 | 15 | CASSLALGLDPIQYF
TRBJ2-5 | . | TRBV12-3/TRBV12-4 | 14 | CASSLTGGWETQYF
TRBJ2-1 | . | TRBV9 | 17 | CASSDRLAGKSYNEQFF
TRBJ1-5 | few | TRBV28 | 13 | CASSLVVNQPQHF
TRBJ1-4 | . | TRBV4-1 | 14 | CASSQEGGSEKLFF
TRBJ2-3 | . | TRBV27 | 13 | CASIGDSTDTQYF
TRBJ2-7 | many | TRBV6-5 | 14 | CASSYTGLAGEQYF
TRBJ1-4 | many | TRBV29-1 | 13 | CSVEEGAREKLFF
TRBJ2-1 | . | TRBV7-3 | 16 | CASSQSDRSSYNEQFF
TRBJ2-2 | many | TRBV14 | 14 | CASSQIRNTGELFF
TRBJ2-1 | few | TRBV27 | 15 | CASSKLAGGRPEQFF
TRBJ2-7 | . | TRBV28 | 13 | CASSLFGSYEQYF
TRBJ1-5 | . | TRBV12-3/TRBV12-4 | 16 | CASSSGQGASNQPQHF
TRBJ1-4 | few | TRBV29-1 | 15 | CSVEDGTHAVEKLFF
TRBJ2-1 | . | TRBV9 | 10 | CASSGGEQFF
TRBJ1-5 | . | TRBV2 | 14 | CASSEYGLNQPQHF
TRBJ2-7 | few | TRBV4-1 | 15 | CASSQSSGGSYEQYF
TRBJ2-1 | . | TRBV20-1 | 15 | CSAFGLAGKKEEQFF
TRBJ2-3 | many | TRBV27 | 14 | CATKEAGVLDTQYF
TRBJ2-1 | few | TRBV2 | 15 | CASRELAGARNEQFF
TRBJ2-1 | . | TRBV7-9 | 15 | CASSPTSGYYNEQFF
TRBJ2-7 | . | TRBV12-3/TRBV12-4 | 12 | CASSLSWDEQYF
TRBJ1-4 | many | TRBV13 | 15 | CASSSQGLENEKLFF
TRBJ2-7 | . | TRBV6-5 | 14 | CASSTGGSTYEQYF
TRBJ2-3 | . | TRBV5-6 | 16 | CASSLLAGGYTDTQYF